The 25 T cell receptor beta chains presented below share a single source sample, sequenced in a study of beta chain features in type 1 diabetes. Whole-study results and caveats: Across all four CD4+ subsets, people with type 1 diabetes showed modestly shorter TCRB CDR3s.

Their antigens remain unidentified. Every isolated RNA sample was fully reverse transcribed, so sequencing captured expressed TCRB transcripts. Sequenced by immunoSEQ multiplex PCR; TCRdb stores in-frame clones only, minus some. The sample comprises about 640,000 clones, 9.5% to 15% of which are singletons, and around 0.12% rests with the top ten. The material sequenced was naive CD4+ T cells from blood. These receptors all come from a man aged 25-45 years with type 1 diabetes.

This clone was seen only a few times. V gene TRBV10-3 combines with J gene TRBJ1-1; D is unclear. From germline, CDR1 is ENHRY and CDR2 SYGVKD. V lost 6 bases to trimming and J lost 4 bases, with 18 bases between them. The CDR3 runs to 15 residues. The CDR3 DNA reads TGTGCCATCAGACCGAGTGGTGGGGAGAGCACTGAAGCTTTCTTT. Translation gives CAIRPSGGESTEAFF.

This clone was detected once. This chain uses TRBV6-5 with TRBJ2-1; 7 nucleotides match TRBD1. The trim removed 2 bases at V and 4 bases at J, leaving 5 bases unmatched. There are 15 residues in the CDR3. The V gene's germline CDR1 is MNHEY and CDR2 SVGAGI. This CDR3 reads CASSYRGGAYNEQFF. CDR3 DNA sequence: TGTGCCAGCAGTTACAGAGGGGGCGCGTACAATGAGCAGTTCTTC.

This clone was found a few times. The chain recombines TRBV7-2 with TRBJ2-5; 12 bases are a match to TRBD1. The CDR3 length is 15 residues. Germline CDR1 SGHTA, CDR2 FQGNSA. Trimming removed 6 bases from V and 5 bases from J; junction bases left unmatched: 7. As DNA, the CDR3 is TGTGCCAGCAGTTCGGGACAGGGGGCAGCGGAGACCCAGTACTTC. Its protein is CASSSGQGAAETQYF. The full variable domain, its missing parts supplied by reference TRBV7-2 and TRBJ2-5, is GAGVSQSPSNKVTEKGKDVELRCDPISGHTALYWYRQSLGQGLEFLIYFQGNSAPDKSGLPSDRFSAERTGGSVSTLTIQRTQQEDSAVYLCASSSGQGAAETQYFGPGTRLLVL.

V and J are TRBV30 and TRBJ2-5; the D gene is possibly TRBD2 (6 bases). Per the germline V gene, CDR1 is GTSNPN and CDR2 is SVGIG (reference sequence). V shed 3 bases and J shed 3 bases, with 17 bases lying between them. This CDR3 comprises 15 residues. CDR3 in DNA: TGTGCCTGGAGCTCGGGACTCTCCCCAAAAGAGACCCAGTACTTC. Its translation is CAWSSGLSPKETQYF.

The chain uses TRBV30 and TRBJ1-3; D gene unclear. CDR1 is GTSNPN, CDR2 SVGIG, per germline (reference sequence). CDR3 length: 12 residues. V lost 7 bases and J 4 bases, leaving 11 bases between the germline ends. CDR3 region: CASRARGNTIYF. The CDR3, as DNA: TGTGCCTCAAGAGCCAGAGGAAACACCATATATTTT. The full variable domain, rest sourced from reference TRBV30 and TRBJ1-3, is SQTIHQWPATLVQPVGSPLSLECTVEGTSNPNLYWYRQAAGRGLQLLFYSVGIGQISSEVPQNLSASRPQDRQFILSSKKLLLSDSGFYLCASRARGNTIYFGEGSWLTVV.

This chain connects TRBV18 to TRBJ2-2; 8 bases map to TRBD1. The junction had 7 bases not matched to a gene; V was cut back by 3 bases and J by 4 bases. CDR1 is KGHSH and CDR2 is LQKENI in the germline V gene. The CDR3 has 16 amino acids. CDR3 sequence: CASSPWTGFGTGELFF. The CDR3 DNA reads TGTGCCAGCTCACCGTGGACAGGGTTCGGCACCGGGGAGCTGTTTTTT.

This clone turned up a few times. The DNA for the CDR3 is TGTGCCAGCAGTTTATCATGGGACCACTATGGCTACACCTTC. Protein product: CASSLSWDHYGYTF. This chain links TRBV27 with TRBJ1-2, with D possibly matching TRBD1 (5 bases). Germline V CDR1 and CDR2: MNHEY, SMNVEV (reference sequence). Trimming took off 0 bases at V and 3 bases at J, with 8 bases between the two ends. The CDR3 runs 14 residues.

This chain's CDR3 is CASSPRLAGEQYF. CDR3 DNA: TGTGCCAGCAGCCCCCGACTAGCGGGCGAGCAGTACTTC. This chain uses TRBV11-2 with TRBJ2-7, with 10 bases identical to TRBD2. Per germline, CDR1 SGHAT and CDR2 FQNNGV. Losses at the gene ends were 5 bases for V and 6 bases for J; bases not matched to a gene: 4. This CDR3 is built from 13 residues.

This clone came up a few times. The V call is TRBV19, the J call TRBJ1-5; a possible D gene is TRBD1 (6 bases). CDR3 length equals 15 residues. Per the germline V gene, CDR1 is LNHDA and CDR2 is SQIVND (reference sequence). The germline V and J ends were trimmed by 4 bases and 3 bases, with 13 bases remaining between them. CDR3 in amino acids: CASSSDRHYNQPQHF. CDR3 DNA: TGTGCCAGTAGTAGCGACAGGCACTACAATCAGCCCCAGCATTTT. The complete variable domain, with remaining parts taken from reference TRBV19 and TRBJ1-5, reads DGGITQSPKYLFRKEGQNVTLSCEQNLNHDAMYWYRQDPGQGLRLIYYSQIVNDFQKGDIAEGYSVSREKKESFPLTVTSAQKNPTAFYLCASSSDRHYNQPQHFGDGTRLSIL.

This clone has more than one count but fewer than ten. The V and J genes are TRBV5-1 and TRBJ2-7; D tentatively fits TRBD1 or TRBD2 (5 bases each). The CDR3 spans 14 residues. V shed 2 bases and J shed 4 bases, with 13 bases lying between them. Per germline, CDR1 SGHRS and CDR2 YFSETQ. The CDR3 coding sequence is TGCGCCAGCAGCTTTGAGGGGCCGCTATACGAGCAGTACTTC. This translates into CASSFEGPLYEQYF. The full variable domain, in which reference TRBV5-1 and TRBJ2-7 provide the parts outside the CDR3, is KAGVTQTPRYLIKTRGQQVTLSCSPISGHRSVSWYQQTPGQGLQFLFEYFSETQRNKGNFPGRFSGRQFSNSRSEMNVSTLELGDSALYLCASSFEGPLYEQYFGPGTRLTVT.

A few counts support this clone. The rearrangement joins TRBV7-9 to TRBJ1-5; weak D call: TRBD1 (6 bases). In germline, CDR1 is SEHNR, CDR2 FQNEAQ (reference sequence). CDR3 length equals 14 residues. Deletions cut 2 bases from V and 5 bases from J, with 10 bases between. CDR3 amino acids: CASSLLGGHQPQHF. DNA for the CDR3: TGTGCCAGCAGCTTATTGGGGGGGCATCAGCCCCAGCATTTT. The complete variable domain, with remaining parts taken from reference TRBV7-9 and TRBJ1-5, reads DTGVSQNPRHKITKRGQNVTFRCDPISEHNRLYWYRQTLGQGPEFLTYFQNEAQLEKSRLLSDRFSAERPKGSFSTLEIQRTEQGDSAMYLCASSLLGGHQPQHFGDGTRLSIL.

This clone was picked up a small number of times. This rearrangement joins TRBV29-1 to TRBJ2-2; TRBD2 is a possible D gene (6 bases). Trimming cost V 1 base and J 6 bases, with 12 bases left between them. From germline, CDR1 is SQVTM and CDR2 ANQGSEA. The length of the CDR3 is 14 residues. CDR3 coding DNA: TGCAGCGTTGAAGGTTATCGGGGGTCCGGGGAGCTGTTTTTT. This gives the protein CSVEGYRGSGELFF.

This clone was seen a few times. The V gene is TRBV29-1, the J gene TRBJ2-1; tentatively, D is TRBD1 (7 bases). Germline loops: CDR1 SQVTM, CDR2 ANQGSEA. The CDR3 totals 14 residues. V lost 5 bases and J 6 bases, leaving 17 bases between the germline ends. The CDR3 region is CSVKRQGGPNEQFF. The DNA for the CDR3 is TGCAGCGTTAAGCGGCAGGGGGGCCCCAATGAGCAGTTCTTC.

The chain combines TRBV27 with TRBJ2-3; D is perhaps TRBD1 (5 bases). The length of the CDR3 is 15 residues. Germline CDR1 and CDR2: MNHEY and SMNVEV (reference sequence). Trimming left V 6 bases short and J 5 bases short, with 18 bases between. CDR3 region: CASSPSGAAIDTQYF. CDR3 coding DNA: TGTGCCAGCAGCCCTAGTGGGGCGGCAATAGATACGCAGTATTTT.

The chain's CDR3 is CASSQDRQGDGYTF. CDR3 nucleotides: TGTGCCAGCAGCCAAGATCGCCAGGGCGATGGCTACACCTTC. The J gene is TRBJ1-2, the V gene TRBV4-2; D possibly corresponds to TRBD1 (5 bases). Trimming removed 0 bases from V and 6 bases from J, with 11 bases in between. The CDR3 is made up of 14 amino acids. Per the germline V gene, CDR1 is LGHNA and CDR2 is YNFKEQ.

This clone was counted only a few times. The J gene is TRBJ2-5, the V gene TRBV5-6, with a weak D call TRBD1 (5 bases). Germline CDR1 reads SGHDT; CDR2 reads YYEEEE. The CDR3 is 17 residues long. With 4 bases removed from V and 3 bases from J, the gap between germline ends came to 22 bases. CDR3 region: CASSPYRWNYFKETQYF. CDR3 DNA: TGTGCCAGCAGCCCGTACAGGTGGAACTATTTTAAAGAGACCCAGTACTTC.

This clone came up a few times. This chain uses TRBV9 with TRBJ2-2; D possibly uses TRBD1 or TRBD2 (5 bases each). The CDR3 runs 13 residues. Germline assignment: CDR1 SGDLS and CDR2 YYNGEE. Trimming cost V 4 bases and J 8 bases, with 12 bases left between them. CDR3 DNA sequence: TGTGCCAGCAGCCCGAGGGGTCGGGGGGAGCTGTTTTTT. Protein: CASSPRGRGELFF.

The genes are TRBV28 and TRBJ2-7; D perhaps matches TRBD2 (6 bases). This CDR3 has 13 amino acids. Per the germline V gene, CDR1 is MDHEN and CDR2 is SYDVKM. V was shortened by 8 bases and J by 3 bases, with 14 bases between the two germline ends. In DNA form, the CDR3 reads TGTGCCAGCTGGGCGGGAAACGACTACGAGCAGTACTTC. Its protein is CASWAGNDYEQYF.

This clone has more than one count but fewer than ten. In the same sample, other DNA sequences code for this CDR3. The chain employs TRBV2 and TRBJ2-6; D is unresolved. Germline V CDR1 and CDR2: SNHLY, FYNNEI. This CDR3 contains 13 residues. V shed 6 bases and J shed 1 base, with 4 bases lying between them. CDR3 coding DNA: TGTGCCAGCAGCCCATCTGGGGCCAACGTCCTGACTTTC. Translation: CASSPSGANVLTF.

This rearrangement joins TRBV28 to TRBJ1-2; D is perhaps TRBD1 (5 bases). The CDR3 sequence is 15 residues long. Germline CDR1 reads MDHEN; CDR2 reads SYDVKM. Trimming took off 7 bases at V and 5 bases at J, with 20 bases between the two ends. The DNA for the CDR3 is TGTGCCAGCACCTCTCGGGGACCCATGAGGTATGGCTACACCTTC. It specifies CASTSRGPMRYGYTF.

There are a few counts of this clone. CDR3 coding DNA: TGTGCCAGCAGACCCATCGATCGAGGGGAGAAAGATTCACCCCTCCACTTT. Protein: CASRPIDRGEKDSPLHF. The chain couples TRBV2 to TRBJ1-6, with a weak D call TRBD1 (5 bases). V was shortened by 6 bases and J by 8 bases, with 23 bases between the two germline ends. The CDR3 covers 17 residues. The germline V gene has CDR1 SNHLY and CDR2 FYNNEI.

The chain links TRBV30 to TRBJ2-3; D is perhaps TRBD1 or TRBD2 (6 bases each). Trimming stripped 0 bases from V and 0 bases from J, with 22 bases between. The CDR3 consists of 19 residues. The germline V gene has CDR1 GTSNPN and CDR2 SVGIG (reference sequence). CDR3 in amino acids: CAWSVKGPGAVPSTDTQYF. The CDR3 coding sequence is TGTGCCTGGAGTGTAAAAGGTCCGGGGGCCGTCCCTAGCACAGATACGCAGTATTTT. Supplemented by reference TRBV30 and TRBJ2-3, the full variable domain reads SQTIHQWPATLVQPVGSPLSLECTVEGTSNPNLYWYRQAAGRGLQLLFYSVGIGQISSEVPQNLSASRPQDRQFILSSKKLLLSDSGFYLCAWSVKGPGAVPSTDTQYFGPGTRLTVL.

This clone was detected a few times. In DNA form, the CDR3 reads TGTGCCAGTAGTAGTTCAGCGGGGGGTTTCTCAACCAAAAACATTCAGTACTTC. Its translation: CASSSSAGGFSTKNIQYF. The chain carries TRBV19 and TRBJ2-4; 9 bases line up with TRBD2. Germline CDR1 LNHDA, CDR2 SQIVND (reference sequence). V lost 4 bases and J lost 2; bases outside the gene matches: 12. This CDR3 spans 18 amino acids.

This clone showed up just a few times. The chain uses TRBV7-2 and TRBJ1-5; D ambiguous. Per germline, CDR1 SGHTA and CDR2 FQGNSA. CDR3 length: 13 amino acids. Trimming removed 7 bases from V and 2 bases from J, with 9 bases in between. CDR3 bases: TGTGCCAGCACGGGCCAAGGCAATCAGCCCCAGCATTTT. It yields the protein CASTGQGNQPQHF. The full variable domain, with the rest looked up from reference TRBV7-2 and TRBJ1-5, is GAGVSQSPSNKVTEKGKDVELRCDPISGHTALYWYRQSLGQGLEFLIYFQGNSAPDKSGLPSDRFSAERTGGSVSTLTIQRTQQEDSAVYLCASTGQGNQPQHFGDGTRLSIL.

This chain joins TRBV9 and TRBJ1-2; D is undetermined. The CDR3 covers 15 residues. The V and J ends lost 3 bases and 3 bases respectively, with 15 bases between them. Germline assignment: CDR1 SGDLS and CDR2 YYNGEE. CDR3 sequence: CASSAAGQADYGYTF. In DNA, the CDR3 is TGTGCCAGCAGCGCGGCAGGCCAGGCGGACTATGGCTACACCTTC.